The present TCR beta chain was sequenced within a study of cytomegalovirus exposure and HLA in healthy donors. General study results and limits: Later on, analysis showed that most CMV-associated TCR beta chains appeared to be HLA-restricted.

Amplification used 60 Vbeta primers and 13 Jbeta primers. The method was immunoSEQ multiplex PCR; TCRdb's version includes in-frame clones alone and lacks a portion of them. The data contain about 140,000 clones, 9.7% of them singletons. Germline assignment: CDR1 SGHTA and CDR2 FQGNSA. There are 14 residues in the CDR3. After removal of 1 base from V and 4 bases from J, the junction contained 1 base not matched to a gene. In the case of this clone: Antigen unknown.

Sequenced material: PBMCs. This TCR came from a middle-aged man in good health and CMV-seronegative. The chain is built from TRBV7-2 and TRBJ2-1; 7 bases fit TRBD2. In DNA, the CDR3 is TGTGCCAGCAGCTTAGGGGGAGGGTACAATGAGCAGTTCTTC. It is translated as CASSLGGGYNEQFF.